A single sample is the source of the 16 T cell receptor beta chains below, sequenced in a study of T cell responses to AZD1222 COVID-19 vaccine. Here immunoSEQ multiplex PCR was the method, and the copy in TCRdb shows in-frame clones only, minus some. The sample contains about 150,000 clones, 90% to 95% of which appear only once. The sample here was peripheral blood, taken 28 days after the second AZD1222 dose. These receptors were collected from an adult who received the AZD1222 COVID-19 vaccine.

CDR3 amino acids: CASSLGAPGNYGYTF. The CDR3 nucleotides read TGCGCCAGCAGCTTGGGGGCCCCAGGAAACTATGGCTACACCTTC. The rearrangement uses TRBV5-1 and TRBJ1-2, with D unresolved. The CDR3 loop spans 15 amino acids. V lost 0 bases and J 2 bases, leaving 11 bases between the germline ends. Germline CDR1 reads SGHRS; CDR2 reads YFSETQ.

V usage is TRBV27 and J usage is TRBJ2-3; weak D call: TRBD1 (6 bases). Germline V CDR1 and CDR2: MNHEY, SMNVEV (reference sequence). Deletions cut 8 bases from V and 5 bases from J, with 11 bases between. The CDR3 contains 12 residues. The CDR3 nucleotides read TGTGCCAGCGGGGGCAGAGGAGATACGCAGTATTTT. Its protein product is CASGGRGDTQYF.

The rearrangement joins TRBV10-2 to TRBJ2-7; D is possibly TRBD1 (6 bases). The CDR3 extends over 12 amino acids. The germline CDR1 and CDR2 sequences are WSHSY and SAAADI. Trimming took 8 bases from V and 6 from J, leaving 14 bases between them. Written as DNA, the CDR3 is TGCGCCAGCGAACAGGGCGGAGTCGAGCAGTACTTC. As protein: CASEQGGVEQYF.

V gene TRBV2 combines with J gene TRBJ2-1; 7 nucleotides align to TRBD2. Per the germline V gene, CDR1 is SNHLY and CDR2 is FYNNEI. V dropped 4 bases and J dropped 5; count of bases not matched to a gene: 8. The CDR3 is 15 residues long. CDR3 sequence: CASSVERDYHNEQFF. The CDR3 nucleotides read TGTGCCAGCAGTGTAGAACGGGACTATCACAATGAGCAGTTCTTC.

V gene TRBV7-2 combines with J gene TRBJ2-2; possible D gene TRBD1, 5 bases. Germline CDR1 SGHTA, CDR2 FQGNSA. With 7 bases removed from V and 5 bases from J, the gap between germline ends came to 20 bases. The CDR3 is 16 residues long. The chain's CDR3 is CASTTWWGPRTGELFF. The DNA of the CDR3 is TGTGCCAGCACCACTTGGTGGGGCCCGAGGACCGGGGAGCTGTTTTTT.

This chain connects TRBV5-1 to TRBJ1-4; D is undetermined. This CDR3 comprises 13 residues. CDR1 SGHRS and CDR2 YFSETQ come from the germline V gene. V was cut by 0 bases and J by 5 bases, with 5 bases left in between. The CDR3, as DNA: TGCGCCAGCAGCTTGGTGGTGAATGAAAAACTGTTTTTT. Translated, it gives CASSLVVNEKLFF.

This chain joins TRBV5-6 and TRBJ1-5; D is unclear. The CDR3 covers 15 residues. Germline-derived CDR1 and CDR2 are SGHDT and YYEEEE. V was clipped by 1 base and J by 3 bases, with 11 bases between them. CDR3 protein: CASSLLAGNNQPQHF. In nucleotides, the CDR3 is TGTGCCAGCAGCTTGTTGGCGGGGAACAATCAGCCCCAGCATTTT.

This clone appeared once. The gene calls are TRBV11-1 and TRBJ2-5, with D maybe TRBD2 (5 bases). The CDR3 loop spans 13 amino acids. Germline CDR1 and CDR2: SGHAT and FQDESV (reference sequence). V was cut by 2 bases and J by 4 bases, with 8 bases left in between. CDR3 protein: CASSLRGGETQYF. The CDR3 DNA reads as TGTGCCAGCAGCTTACGGGGTGGAGAGACCCAGTACTTC.

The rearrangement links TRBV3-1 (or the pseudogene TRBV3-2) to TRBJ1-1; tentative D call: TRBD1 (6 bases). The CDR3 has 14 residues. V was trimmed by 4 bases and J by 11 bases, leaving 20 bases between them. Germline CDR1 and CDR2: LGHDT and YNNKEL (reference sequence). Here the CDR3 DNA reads TGTGCCAGCAGCCGGACAGCCACACGGAAGGGCGCTTTCTTT. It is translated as CASSRTATRKGAFF.

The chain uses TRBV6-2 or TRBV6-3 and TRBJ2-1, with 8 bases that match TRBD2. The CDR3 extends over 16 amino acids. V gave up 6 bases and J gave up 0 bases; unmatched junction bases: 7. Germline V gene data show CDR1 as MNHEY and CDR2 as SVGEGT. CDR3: CASSGSGAHSYNEQFF. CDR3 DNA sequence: TGTGCCAGCAGCGGTAGCGGGGCCCACTCCTACAATGAGCAGTTCTTC.

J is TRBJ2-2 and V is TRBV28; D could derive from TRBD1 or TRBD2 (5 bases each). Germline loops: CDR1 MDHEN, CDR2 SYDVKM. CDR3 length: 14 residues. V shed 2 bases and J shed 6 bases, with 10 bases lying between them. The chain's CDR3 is CASSLTGGAGELFF. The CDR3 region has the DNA TGTGCCAGCAGTTTAACAGGAGGCGCCGGGGAGCTGTTTTTT.

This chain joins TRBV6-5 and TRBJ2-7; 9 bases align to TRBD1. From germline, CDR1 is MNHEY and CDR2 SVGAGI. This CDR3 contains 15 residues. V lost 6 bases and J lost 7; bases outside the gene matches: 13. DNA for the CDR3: TGTGCCAGCAGCCCCCGGGACAGGGTTTCGGGGGAGCAGTACTTC. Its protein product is CASSPRDRVSGEQYF.

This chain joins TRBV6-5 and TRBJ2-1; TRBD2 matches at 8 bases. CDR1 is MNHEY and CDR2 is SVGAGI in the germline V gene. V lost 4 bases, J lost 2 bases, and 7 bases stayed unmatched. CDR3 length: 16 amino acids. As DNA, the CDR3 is TGTGCCAGCAGTTCCCTCACTAGCGGACCCTACAATGAGCAGTTCTTC. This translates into CASSSLTSGPYNEQFF.

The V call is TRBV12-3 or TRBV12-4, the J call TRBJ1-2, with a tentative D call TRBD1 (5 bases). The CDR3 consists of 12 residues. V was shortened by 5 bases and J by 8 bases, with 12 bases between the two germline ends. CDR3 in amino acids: CASSVQGRGYTF. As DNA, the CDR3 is TGTGCCAGCAGTGTCCAGGGTAGAGGCTACACCTTC.

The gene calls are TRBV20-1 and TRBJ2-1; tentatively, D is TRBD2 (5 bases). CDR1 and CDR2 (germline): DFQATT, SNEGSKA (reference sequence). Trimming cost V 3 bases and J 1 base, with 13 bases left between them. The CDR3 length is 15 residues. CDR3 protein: CSASPGRRSYNEQFF. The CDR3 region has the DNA TGCAGTGCTAGTCCTGGGAGACGTTCCTACAATGAGCAGTTCTTC.

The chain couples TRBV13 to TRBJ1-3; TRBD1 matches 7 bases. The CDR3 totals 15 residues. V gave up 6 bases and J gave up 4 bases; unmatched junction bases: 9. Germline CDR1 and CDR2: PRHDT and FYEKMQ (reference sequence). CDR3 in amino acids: CASSQTGDHGNTIYF. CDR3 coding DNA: TGTGCCAGCAGTCAAACAGGGGATCACGGAAACACCATATATTTT.